These 4 T cell receptor beta chains were all obtained from the same sample, sequenced in a study of blood T cell repertoires in COVID-19. Clones were sequenced by immunoSEQ multiplex PCR, and TCRdb holds only the in-frame ones, with some missing. The sample records 55,000 to 75,000 clones, approximately 88% being singletons. Material for sequencing was peripheral blood. These receptors all stem from a man between 60 and 75 years old with COVID-19, enrolled during active disease.

A single count supports this clone. The gene calls are TRBV11-2 and TRBJ2-1; 7 bases are shared with TRBD2. Germline values: CDR1 SGHAT, CDR2 FQNNGV. V gave up 0 bases and J gave up 3 bases; unmatched junction bases: 2. This CDR3 has 15 amino acids. DNA for the CDR3: TGTGCCAGCAGCTTAGAGACTAGCAACTACAATGAGCAGTTCTTC. This sequence encodes CASSLETSNYNEQFF.

The chain combines TRBV24-1 with TRBJ2-5; D is unresolved. Per germline, CDR1 KGHDR and CDR2 SFDVKD. Deletions cut 4 bases from V and 2 bases from J, with 19 bases between. The CDR3 extends over 17 amino acids. The CDR3 DNA follows: TGTGCCACCAGTGACCGAATTCCGGGTCCGGAACAAGAGACCCAGTACTTC. The encoded protein is CATSDRIPGPEQETQYF.

The chain has TRBV6-5 and TRBJ1-1, with D unresolved. V was cut by 6 bases and J by 2 bases, with 10 bases left in between. The CDR3 length is 13 residues. The germline CDR1 and CDR2 sequences are MNHEY and SVGAGI. The DNA for the CDR3 is TGTGCCAGCAGCCCGAGGGCTAACACTGAAGCTTTCTTT. It codes for CASSPRANTEAFF.

The chain is built from TRBV20-1 and TRBJ1-2; D might be TRBD1 (5 bases). CDR1 is DFQATT and CDR2 is SNEGSKA in the germline V gene (reference sequence). V was shortened by 3 bases and J by 4 bases, with 9 bases between the two germline ends. The CDR3 runs to 12 residues. This chain's CDR3 is CSASQGSYGYTF. CDR3 nucleotides: TGCAGTGCTAGTCAGGGATCCTATGGCTACACCTTC.